Given below is one T cell receptor (beta chain) in context. The target antigen is unknown. Preparation of the TCRbeta library involved a method that used unique molecular identifiers. MiXCR, applied by TCRdb to the PCR reads, yields one record per CDR3 protein. The sample has hundreds of thousands of distinct CDR3 sequences, roughly 15% seen once; the top ten hold about two fifths. This entry comes from a study of T-cell reconstitution after alpha-beta-depleted transplantation in children. Findings of the study overall: Surviving recipient cells, namely T cells and thymic progenitors, were the source of high day-60 TCRbeta diversity in some patients. Alpha-beta T cells present about two months after transplant were reported to originate from several hundred expanded graft clones. Newly generated T cells supplied most T-cell counts and diversity one year post-transplant.

CDR1 is MGHRA, CDR2 YSYEKL, per germline. This CDR3 spans 16 amino acids. V shed 0 bases and J shed 6 bases, with 14 bases lying between them. Sequenced here: PBMCs, mostly from graft donor cells, sampled 360 days after TCRalphabeta/CD19-depleted stem cell transplant. The chain recombines TRBV4-1 with TRBJ1-4, with D unresolved. The sequence came from a male patient aged 2-15 years who had a stem cell transplant for acute lymphoblastic leukemia, so the T cells may come from the graft donor. This CDR3 reads CASSQEDGRWDEKLFF. The DNA for the CDR3 is TGCGCCAGCAGCCAAGAGGACGGCAGATGGGATGAAAAACTGTTTTTT.